Each of the 22 T cell receptor beta chains below was sequenced from the same sample in a study of PD-1 blockade in classical Hodgkin lymphoma. Every one of the patients relapsed after autologous stem cell transplantation (brentuximab vedotin exposure was variable). TCRdb's copy holds only in-frame clones and misses some; the assay was immunoSEQ multiplex PCR. The sample has 90,000 to 120,000 clones; 89% are singletons. The material was peripheral blood mononuclear cells (PBMCs), obtained before the second cycle of nivolumab. These receptors came from a human donor with classical Hodgkin lymphoma.

The V gene is TRBV2, the J gene TRBJ2-2; 10 bases map to TRBD2. Germline CDR1 reads SNHLY; CDR2 reads FYNNEI. The CDR3 contains 19 residues. Germline trimming cut 4 bases from V and 2 bases from J; bases unmatched to any gene: 13. The CDR3 protein is CASSVSPWASGSNTGELFF. The CDR3 DNA is TGTGCCAGCAGTGTCTCCCCCTGGGCTAGCGGGAGCAACACCGGGGAGCTGTTTTTT.

The genes are TRBV5-1 and TRBJ1-1; a possible D gene is TRBD1 (5 bases). CDR3 length: 14 amino acids. Germline assignment: CDR1 SGHRS and CDR2 YFSETQ. V dropped 5 bases and J dropped 1 base, with 12 bases sitting between them. Here the CDR3 DNA reads TGCGCCAGCAGGGATCAACAGGAGAACACTGAAGCTTTCTTT. Amino acid sequence: CASRDQQENTEAFF.

The V call is TRBV19, the J call TRBJ2-7; TRBD2 matches 9 bases. In germline, CDR1 is LNHDA, CDR2 SQIVND (reference sequence). Trimming removed 3 bases from V and 6 bases from J; junction bases left unmatched: 9. The CDR3 totals 15 residues. The CDR3 region is CASSMTGTSRFEQYF. DNA for the CDR3: TGTGCCAGTAGTATGACCGGGACTAGCCGTTTCGAGCAGTACTTC.

The chain carries TRBV7-2 and TRBJ2-3, with 8 bases that match TRBD2. Trimming cost V 4 bases and J 2 bases; bases outside gene matches: 5. This CDR3 comprises 15 residues. The germline V gene encodes CDR1 SGHTA and CDR2 FQGNSA. CDR3 sequence reads: CASSSQRGYTDTQYF. The CDR3 nucleotides read TGTGCCAGCAGCTCCCAGCGGGGGTACACAGATACGCAGTATTTT.

The sample holds one count of this clone. The genes are TRBV19 and TRBJ2-7; D remains unclear. Germline assignment: CDR1 LNHDA and CDR2 SQIVND (reference sequence). The CDR3 loop spans 15 amino acids. Trimming took off 4 bases at V and 6 bases at J, with 19 bases between the two ends. The CDR3 is CASSSGSLRLSEQYF. CDR3 nucleotides: TGTGCCAGTAGTAGCGGCAGCCTAAGATTGAGCGAGCAGTACTTC.

The genes are TRBV28 and TRBJ2-1; D perhaps matches TRBD2 (6 bases). V shed 2 bases and J shed 2 bases, with 10 bases lying between them. This CDR3 is built from 15 residues. The germline CDR1 and CDR2 sequences are MDHEN and SYDVKM. This CDR3 reads CASSLAGKAYNEQFF. CDR3 nucleotide sequence: TGTGCCAGCAGTTTAGCGGGAAAGGCCTACAATGAGCAGTTCTTC.

The chain employs TRBV5-1 and TRBJ1-1, with 9 positions matching TRBD1. The CDR3 extends over 15 amino acids. V was pared by 6 bases and J by 6 bases, with 12 bases of the junction left unmatched. Per germline, CDR1 SGHRS and CDR2 YFSETQ. CDR3 coding DNA: TGCGCCAGCATGATTGACGGGACAGGGTTCTCTGAAGCTTTCTTT. Amino acid sequence: CASMIDGTGFSEAFF.

This rearrangement joins TRBV7-5 to TRBJ2-1; the table assigns TRBD2, which was not confirmed against the DNA. TRBV7-5 is shown as a pseudogene. This CDR3 region has 16 residues. The CDR3 nucleotides read TGTGTCAGAAGCCGACGAACTAGCGGGTCCTACAATGAGCAGTTCTTC. Its protein is CVRSRRTSGSYNEQFF.

The chain couples TRBV27 to TRBJ1-4; D perhaps matches TRBD1 (6 bases). Per the germline V gene, CDR1 is MNHEY and CDR2 is SMNVEV (reference sequence). The V end was cut by 7 bases, the J end by 8 bases, with 17 bases between. The CDR3 is 14 residues long. The CDR3 DNA reads as TGTGCCAGCACCCCAGTAGGGGGGAAAGAAAAACTGTTTTTT. Its protein product is CASTPVGGKEKLFF.

The chain couples TRBV6-5 to TRBJ2-7; D is ambiguous. Trimming took off 4 bases at V and 2 bases at J, with 9 bases between the two ends. The CDR3 covers 13 residues. Germline assignment: CDR1 MNHEY and CDR2 SVGAGI. In DNA, the CDR3 is TGTGCCAGCAGTTCCCCCGGCCCCTACGAGCAGTACTTC. Encoded protein: CASSSPGPYEQYF.

This chain uses TRBV4-1 with TRBJ1-1, with unresolved D. CDR3 length: 15 residues. CDR1 and CDR2 (germline): MGHRA, YSYEKL. V gave up 1 base and J gave up 6 bases, with 15 bases separating them. The CDR3 DNA reads TGCGCCAGCAGCCAAGGAGTTCGATTTGGCGCTGAAGCTTTCTTT. This gives the protein CASSQGVRFGAEAFF.

The chain combines TRBV6-1 with TRBJ2-7; 13 bases are a match to TRBD2. CDR3 length: 15 residues. Germline CDR1 is MNHNS and CDR2 is SASEGT. V shed 6 bases, J shed 2 bases, and the junction held 4 bases outside the gene matches. The CDR3 reads CASRYGLAGAYEQYF. As DNA, the CDR3 is TGTGCCAGCAGATATGGACTAGCGGGAGCCTACGAGCAGTACTTC.

This sequence joins TRBV27 and TRBJ2-2; D ambiguous. Germline V CDR1 and CDR2: MNHEY, SMNVEV (reference sequence). There are 14 residues in the CDR3. With 3 bases removed from V and 1 base from J, the gap between germline ends came to 6 bases. DNA for the CDR3: TGTGCCAGCAGTTTGTTACAGAACACCGGGGAGCTGTTTTTT. It specifies CASSLLQNTGELFF.

This chain uses TRBV7-2 with TRBJ2-7; 10 positions match TRBD1. V trimming: 1 base; J trimming: 2 bases; junction bases outside the gene matches: 2. In germline, CDR1 is SGHTA, CDR2 FQGNSA. This CDR3 is 15 amino acids long. This chain's CDR3 is CASSLGQGATYEQYF. CDR3 nucleotides: TGTGCCAGCAGCTTAGGACAGGGGGCAACCTACGAGCAGTACTTC.

This clone has just a few counts. This chain joins TRBV15 and TRBJ1-1; D might be TRBD1 (6 bases). CDR3 length: 15 residues. Between the trimmed V and J ends, which lost 0 bases and 2 bases, there was a span of 10 bases. Germline values: CDR1 LNHNV, CDR2 YYDKDF (reference sequence). CDR3 region: CATSRDPGANTEAFF. The CDR3 coding sequence is TGTGCCACCAGCAGAGATCCAGGGGCTAACACTGAAGCTTTCTTT.

This clone was seen only a few times. The chain combines TRBV28 with TRBJ2-3; TRBD1 agrees at 9 bases. In germline, CDR1 is MDHEN, CDR2 SYDVKM. Trimming cost V 5 bases and J 4 bases; bases outside gene matches: 7. The CDR3 spans 15 residues. The CDR3 reads CASSNDRGDADTQYF. The CDR3 DNA reads TGTGCCAGCAGTAATGACAGGGGGGACGCAGATACGCAGTATTTT.

The chain employs TRBV10-3 and TRBJ2-7, with D possibly being TRBD2 (6 bases). The V end was cut by 8 bases, the J end by 0 bases, with 11 bases between. The CDR3 sequence is 13 residues long. Germline V lookup: CDR1 ENHRY, CDR2 SYGVKD. CDR3 region: CAISAGSSYEQYF. CDR3 in DNA: TGTGCCATCTCCGCGGGGAGCTCCTACGAGCAGTACTTC.

The chain links TRBV7-2 to TRBJ2-2, with D hard to call. Germline CDR1 and CDR2: SGHTA and FQGNSA. Trimming took off 5 bases at V and 5 bases at J, with 9 bases between the two ends. The CDR3 is 13 amino acids. The CDR3 sequence: CASSAQGTGELFF. The CDR3 DNA reads as TGTGCCAGCAGCGCCCAAGGGACCGGGGAGCTGTTTTTT.

This sequence joins TRBV18 and TRBJ1-5; the match to TRBD1 covers 8 bases. Trimming cost V 2 bases and J 7 bases; bases outside gene matches: 4. The CDR3 has 14 residues. The germline gives CDR1 KGHSH, CDR2 LQKENI. As DNA, the CDR3 is TGTGCCAGCTCACCATCGACAGGGGACCAGCCCCAGCATTTT. It specifies CASSPSTGDQPQHF.

This chain connects TRBV6-6 to TRBJ2-7, with TRBD1 matching 8 bases. Per the germline V gene, CDR1 is MNHNY and CDR2 is SVGAGI (reference sequence). The CDR3 contains 14 residues. The ends lost 5 bases at V and 4 bases at J; junction bases unmatched: 7. CDR3 region: CASSPPGTGYEQYF. CDR3 nucleotides: TGTGCCAGCAGTCCGCCCGGGACAGGTTACGAGCAGTACTTC.

The chain recombines TRBV4-3 with TRBJ1-1, with 9 bases matching TRBD1. Germline V gene sequence: CDR1 LGHNA, CDR2 YSLEER. The CDR3 covers 13 residues. The trim removed 4 bases at V and 6 bases at J, leaving 3 bases unmatched. This CDR3 reads CASSRGQGSEAFF. CDR3 coding DNA: TGCGCCAGCAGCCGGGGACAGGGCTCTGAAGCTTTCTTT.

The chain links TRBV27 to TRBJ2-7; TRBD2 agrees at 7 bases. Trimming removed 7 bases from V and 0 bases from J; junction bases left unmatched: 3. The germline V gene has CDR1 MNHEY and CDR2 SMNVEV (reference sequence). This CDR3 region has 13 residues. The CDR3 DNA is TGTGCCAGCATGGGGGGGTCCTCCTACGAGCAGTACTTC. Translated, it gives CASMGGSSYEQYF.